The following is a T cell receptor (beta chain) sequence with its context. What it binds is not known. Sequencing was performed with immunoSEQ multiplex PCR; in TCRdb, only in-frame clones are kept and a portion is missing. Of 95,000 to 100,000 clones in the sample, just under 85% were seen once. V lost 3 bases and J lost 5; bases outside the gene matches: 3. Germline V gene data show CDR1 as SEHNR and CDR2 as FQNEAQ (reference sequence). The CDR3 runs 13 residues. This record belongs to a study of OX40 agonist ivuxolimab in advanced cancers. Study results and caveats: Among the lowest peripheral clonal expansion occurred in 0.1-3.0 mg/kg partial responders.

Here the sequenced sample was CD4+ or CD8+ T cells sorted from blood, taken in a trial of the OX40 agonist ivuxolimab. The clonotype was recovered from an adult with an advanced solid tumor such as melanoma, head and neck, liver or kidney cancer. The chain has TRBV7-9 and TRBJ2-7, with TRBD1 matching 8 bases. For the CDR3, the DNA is TGTGCCAGCAGCTTCCAGACAGGGGACGAGCAGTACTTC. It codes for CASSFQTGDEQYF.